A selection of T cell receptor beta chains follows, all from one sample in a study of control samples from healthy donors and cancer patients. Clones were read by immunoSEQ multiplex PCR, and TCRdb kept only the in-frame ones, dropping some. Here the sample spans 130,000 to 150,000 clones, 91% being singletons. Sequenced sample: blood. The receptors shown here come from a man aged 25 to 40 in good health. Each CDR3 is given with its conserved first and last residue. D genes are given only for firm matches. Rows may omit the clone size; those that give it use once, few, many or a size class.

V gene: TRBV7-9
clone size: .
D gene: .
J gene: TRBJ2-3
CDR3 length: 15
CDR3 protein: CASSLVAGGTDTQYF
CDR3 DNA: TGTGCCAGCAGCTTAGTGGCAGGGGGGACAGATACGCAGTATTTT

V gene: TRBV4-2
clone size: .
D gene: .
J gene: TRBJ2-7
CDR3 length: 15
CDR3 protein: CASSQGGQGSYEQYF
CDR3 DNA: TGTGCCAGCAGCCAGGGGGGGCAGGGGTCCTACGAGCAGTACTTC

V gene: TRBV6-4
clone size: once
D gene: .
J gene: TRBJ1-6
CDR3 length: 13
CDR3 protein: CASSDSGDSPLHF
CDR3 DNA: TGTGCCAGCAGTGACTCGGGGGATTCACCCCTCCACTTT

V gene: TRBV27
clone size: once
D gene: .
J gene: TRBJ2-1
CDR3 length: 14
CDR3 protein: CASSYGQNHNEQFF
CDR3 DNA: TGTGCCAGCAGTTATGGACAGAACCACAATGAGCAGTTCTTC

V gene: TRBV15
clone size: .
D gene: .
J gene: TRBJ1-1
CDR3 length: 17
CDR3 protein: CATSRDGGRFMNTEAFF
CDR3 DNA: TGTGCCACCAGCAGAGACGGGGGAAGGTTCATGAACACTGAAGCTTTCTTT

V gene: TRBV7-2
clone size: .
D gene: .
J gene: TRBJ1-6
CDR3 length: 14
CDR3 protein: CASSLNRNNSPLHF
CDR3 DNA: TGTGCCAGCAGCTTAAACAGGAATAATTCACCCCTCCACTTT

V gene: TRBV9
clone size: .
D gene: TRBD1
J gene: TRBJ2-7
CDR3 length: 13
CDR3 protein: CASSARDRGEQYF
CDR3 DNA: TGTGCCAGCAGCGCCCGGGACAGGGGCGAGCAGTACTTC

V gene: TRBV7-3
clone size: once
D gene: .
J gene: TRBJ2-1
CDR3 length: 13
CDR3 protein: CASSETAYNEQFF
CDR3 DNA: TGTGCCAGCAGCGAGACAGCATACAATGAGCAGTTCTTC

V gene: TRBV12-5
clone size: once
D gene: TRBD2
J gene: TRBJ2-3
CDR3 length: 17
CDR3 protein: CASGLVMSGGAVDTQYF
CDR3 DNA: TGTGCTAGTGGTTTGGTAATGAGCGGGGGGGCTGTAGATACGCAGTATTTT

V gene: TRBV5-3
clone size: .
D gene: .
J gene: TRBJ2-1
CDR3 length: 10
CDR3 protein: CARRGGRRLF
CDR3 DNA: TGTGCCAGAAGGGGAGGCAGGAGGCTCTTC